This TCR beta chain was retrieved from a study of T-cell memory formation after mild COVID-19 (TCRdb year 2021). General notes on the study: TCR sequence clusters from the two donors were largely donor specific. The cohort was made up of two young adult volunteers, one female and one male, who were previously healthy. T-cell clones expanding and contracting after mild COVID-19 in two donors were tracked by longitudinal TCRalpha and TCRbeta repertoire sequencing. Broad study findings and their caveats: Contracting CD4+ clones appeared mostly in the CM and EM memory subsets, whereas CD8+ clones were enriched in EMRA. Whether the second-wave clones peaking on day 37 were SARS-CoV-2 specific was not confirmed. Balanced CD4/CD8 phenotypes were observed for clones contracting from day 15 to 85, whereas a bias towards CD4+ was observed for a second wave of clones expanding from day 15 to 37. The study included only two mild cases, and larger cohorts that include severe cases with pre-infection samples were judged to be necessary. Some responding clones were detected in pre-infection memory, which suggested that pre-existing cross-reactive memory T cells had joined the SARS-CoV-2 response.

Instrument on record: Illumina NovaSeq 6000. cDNA libraries for TCRalpha and TCRbeta were prepared by 5'RACE using constant-segment primers, with sample barcodes and unique molecular identifiers added. RNA was extracted from every sample with Trizol reagent. Libraries were amplified in two PCR steps, with a second sample barcode and Illumina TruSeq adapters added in the second step. The libraries were sequenced on an Illumina NovaSeq using 2 x 150 bp paired-end reads. As for how the authors treated the data: The reads were demultiplexed and collapsed into UMI-guided consensus sequences using migec v1.2.7. Using mixcr v2.1.11, the UMI consensuses were aligned to TRA and TRB V and J templates and assembled into clonotypes. A clonotype was counted as expanded or contracted only if both edgeR and NoisET called the change significant, with noise models trained on biological replicates. For edgeR calls, the cutoffs were a false discovery rate-adjusted p below 0.01 and a log2 fold-change threshold of 1. As an exploratory analysis of dynamics, PCA with hierarchical clustering was applied to max-normalized trajectories of the 1000 most abundant clonotypes. Separately sequenced CD4+ and CD8+ repertoires were used to assign the CD4 or CD8 phenotype of responding clones. Through fastp at Q25 and MiXCR, TCRdb rebuilt clones from the public reads, retaining in-frame beta chains. Under each unique CDR3 protein, matching rows form one entry showing the most common genes and DNA. TCRdb's processing, not the authors' own work, is the source of the V and J calls. The sample yields under 350,000 distinct CDR3 sequences; 15% to 20% were counted once. 22% of the sample rests with the top ten.

On this clonotype itself: No cognate antigen has been identified for it. No qualities accompany the bases; no much larger clone lies one base away.

From cysteine to phenylalanine, the CDR3 is 15 amino acids long. Only CDR3 DNA remains: 45 bases, in frame from the first base. Trimming costs V 2 bases and J 2 bases, and their ends lie 11 bases apart. Ficoll-Paque density gradient centrifugation was used to isolate PBMCs. Source material: PBMCs or a T cell subset sorted from them (not recorded which). The clonotype originates from a man between 18 and 29 years old who had mild COVID-19 (a few samples of this study predate the infection). The sample titles of this study are shuffled in the database, so cell type and time point are left out; the donor was told from shared clones. Here the chain combines TRBV12-3 or TRBV12-4 and TRBJ2-3, with a tentative D gene TRBD2 over 5 matching bases. The nucleotides are TGTGCCAGCAGTTTATCGGGGAGCACCACAGATACGCAGTATTTT. Protein translation: CASSLSGSTTDTQYF.